A single sample is the source of the 4 T cell receptor beta chains below, sequenced in a study of post-analysis software for immune sequencing data. Unique molecular identifiers were built into the TCR beta cDNA libraries. TCRdb ran MiXCR on the PCR reads and lists one entry per CDR3 protein. The data show about 540,000 distinct CDR3 sequences, approximately 34% seen once. Whole-study findings and limits: Relative to controls, patients had 5 or 6 TRBV segments at higher frequency, with TRBV5-6, TRBV5-1 and TRBV20-1 among these.

The antigens these receptors bind are not known. The sequenced sample consisted of blood. The receptors stem from a girl between 2 and 17 years old with multiple sclerosis.

Comments on this clonotype: One end of the junction fails to match germline, which may point to a read error. The V call is TRBV20-1, the J call TRBJ2-2; D might be TRBD1 or TRBD2, each matching 5 bases. This CDR3 is 16 amino acids long. Germline V CDR1 and CDR2: DFQATT, SNEGSKA (reference sequence). This CDR3 reads CSARDGGDFNTGERFF. CDR3 DNA: TGCAGTGCTAGAGATGGGGGTGATTTCAACACCGGGGAGCGGTTTTTT.

This clonotype was found a few times. The genes are TRBV4-1 and TRBJ1-2; no definite D call. CDR1 MGHRA and CDR2 YSYEKL come from the germline V gene. The V end was cut by 4 bases, the J end by 8 bases, with 20 bases between. This CDR3 is 15 amino acids long. In DNA, the CDR3 is TGCGCCAGCAGCCCCCCTTTGGAGGGTAGAAGAGGCTACACCTTC. This encodes CASSPPLEGRRGYTF.

The chain uses TRBV3-1 and TRBJ2-3; 14 bases are shared with TRBD2. The junction had 13 bases not matched to a gene; V was cut back by 2 bases and J by 0 bases. The CDR3 has 21 residues. Germline loops: CDR1 LGHDT, CDR2 YNNKEL (reference sequence). CDR3 sequence reads: CASSQRNGLAGGTSSTDTQYF. DNA of the CDR3: TGTGCCAGCAGCCAAAGGAATGGACTAGCGGGGGGAACTTCTAGCACAGATACGCAGTATTTT.

About this clonotype itself: The junction and the germline gene differ at one end; a read error may be behind it. The chain combines TRBV12-3 or TRBV12-4 with TRBJ1-2, with D uncertain. This CDR3 contains 11 residues. The CDR3 DNA sequence: TGTGCCAGCATGGCGGGGAATGGCCACACCTTC. Translated: CASMAGNGHTF.